What follows are 10 T cell receptor beta chains derived from one specimen sequenced in a study of blood T cell repertoires in COVID-19. Here immunoSEQ multiplex PCR was the method, and the copy in TCRdb shows in-frame clones only, minus some. The profile shows about 83,000 clones, more than 70% of them singletons. The sample comprised peripheral blood. All receptors derive from a woman of 80 years or more in a cohort sampled during active or convalescent COVID-19.

This clone came up a few times. The chain links TRBV11-3 to TRBJ2-1, with TRBD1 matching over 7 bases. This CDR3 is built from 15 residues. CDR1 and CDR2 from the germline V gene are SGHNT and YENEEA. Germline trimming cut 2 bases from V and 4 bases from J; bases unmatched to any gene: 5. The chain's CDR3 is CASSLRGGSYNEQFF. The CDR3 DNA sequence: TGTGCCAGCAGCTTACGAGGGGGCAGTTACAATGAGCAGTTCTTC.

About this clone: This same CDR3 is encoded by further DNA sequences in the sample. V usage is TRBV12-3 or TRBV12-4 and J usage is TRBJ2-7; D is undetermined. Trimming stripped 3 bases from V and 3 bases from J, with 6 bases between. There are 12 residues in the CDR3. For the CDR3, the DNA is TGTGCCAGCAGTTTGTCGGGCTACGAGCAGTACTTC. Translated, it gives CASSLSGYEQYF.

The chain links TRBV29-1 to TRBJ1-1; 7 nucleotides align to TRBD1. CDR3 size: 12 residues. After removal of 8 bases from V and 5 bases from J, the junction contained 8 bases not matched to a gene. Per germline, CDR1 SQVTM and CDR2 ANQGSEA. The CDR3 coding sequence is TGCAGCTCGACAGGGAGGTATACTGAAGCTTTCTTT. Protein product: CSSTGRYTEAFF.

This clone was counted between two and nine times. This rearrangement joins TRBV6-5 to TRBJ2-7, with 10 bases identical to TRBD1. This CDR3 contains 15 residues. In germline, CDR1 is MNHEY, CDR2 SVGAGI. V trimming: 6 bases; J trimming: 5 bases; junction bases outside the gene matches: 10. This CDR3 is CASSSGTGVGNEQYF. The CDR3 DNA follows: TGTGCCAGCAGCTCGGGGACAGGGGTAGGGAACGAGCAGTACTTC.

This clone was observed a few times. The chain recombines TRBV10-3 with TRBJ2-3; 9 bases agree with TRBD2. V shed 7 bases, J shed 5 bases, and the junction held 7 bases outside the gene matches. The CDR3 totals 14 residues. In germline, CDR1 is ENHRY, CDR2 SYGVKD. DNA for the CDR3: TGTGCCATCAACAATCTAGCGGGGAAAGATACGCAGTATTTT. It encodes CAINNLAGKDTQYF.

The J gene is TRBJ1-1, the V gene TRBV18; D is unclear. The germline gives CDR1 KGHSH, CDR2 LQKENI. CDR3 size: 13 residues. Trimming cost V 2 bases and J 0 bases, with 4 bases left between them. The CDR3 DNA reads as TGTGCCAGCTCACCAGACTTGAACACTGAAGCTTTCTTT. As protein: CASSPDLNTEAFF. Based on the CDR3 plus reference TRBV18 and TRBJ1-1, the full variable domain is NAGVMQNPRHLVRRRGQEARLRCSPMKGHSHVYWYRQLPEEGLKFMVYLQKENIIDESGMPKERFSAEFPKEGPSILRIQQVVRGDSAAYFCASSPDLNTEAFFGQGTRLTVV.

The chain links TRBV5-1 to TRBJ1-2; 10 bases are a match to TRBD1. V was clipped by 0 bases and J by 8 bases; unmatched bases: 4. Germline loops: CDR1 SGHRS, CDR2 YFSETQ. This CDR3 comprises 14 residues. The CDR3 DNA sequence: TGCGCCAGCAGCTTGGAAGGGACAGGGGTCGGCTACACCTTC. Translation gives CASSLEGTGVGYTF.

The J gene is TRBJ2-3, the V gene TRBV10-3; 12 bases fit TRBD2. The CDR3 loop spans 16 amino acids. Germline trimming cut 6 bases from V and 0 bases from J; bases unmatched to any gene: 4. Germline V gene lookup returns CDR1 ENHRY and CDR2 SYGVKD. CDR3: CAIRLGLAGSTDTQYF. Written as DNA, the CDR3 is TGTGCCATCAGACTTGGACTAGCGGGAAGCACAGATACGCAGTATTTT.

This chain connects TRBV27 to TRBJ2-7, with TRBD2 identical over 7 bases. CDR3 length: 13 amino acids. Unmatched junction bases numbered 3, after V lost 5 bases and J lost 2 bases. In germline, CDR1 is MNHEY, CDR2 SMNVEV (reference sequence). CDR3 nucleotides: TGTGCCAGCAGTCCTAGCGGACCCTACGAGCAGTACTTC. It codes for CASSPSGPYEQYF.

In its sample, this clone was seen once. CDR3 nucleotide sequence: TGTGCCAGCAGCAAGCAGGACAATTTTCTCGTGGGCTACACCTTC. The encoded protein is CASSKQDNFLVGYTF. The chain uses TRBV5-5 and TRBJ1-2, with D possibly matching TRBD1 (5 bases). V gave up 4 bases and J gave up 8 bases, with 21 bases separating them. Germline lookup yields CDR1 SGHKS and CDR2 YYEKEE (reference sequence). The CDR3 consists of 15 residues.